This is a list of T cell receptor beta chains from one sample in a study. Via MiXCR, TCRdb re-called the 5' RACE reads, giving one row per CDR3 protein. In the table there are nearly 55,000 distinct CDR3 sequences, over 20% of which are singletons. Material for sequencing was tumor-infiltrating naive CD4+ T cells sorted from the breast tumor. These receptors all stem from a female donor with breast cancer. Both conserved end residues are part of each CDR3. The order of the fields is D gene, V gene, clone size, J gene, CDR3 DNA, CDR3 protein. The D gene is left open where the match is weak. Size is omitted from some rows. Given values are once, few, many or a class for expanded clones.

-	TRBV28	-	TRBJ1-1	TGTGCCAGCAGAACAGGGTTGAACACTGAAGCTTTCTTT	CASRTGLNTEAFF
-	TRBV5-1	-	TRBJ1-1	TGCGCCAGCAGCTTAAATTCTATCCCGAACACTGAAGCTTTCTTT	CASSLNSIPNTEAFF
-	TRBV5-1	-	TRBJ1-3	TGCGCCAGCAGCTTGGAGAAGGGCTCTGGAAACACCATATATTTT	CASSLEKGSGNTIYF
TRBD1	TRBV20-1	many	TRBJ1-1	TGCAGTGCTAGAACCGGGACAGGAATATACACTGAAGCTTTCTTT	CSARTGTGIYTEAFF
-	TRBV5-1	few	TRBJ1-1	TGCGCCAGCAGCTTGCGGGGGATGAACACTGAAGCTTTCTTT	CASSLRGMNTEAFF
-	TRBV20-1	few	TRBJ2-2	TGCAGTGCTAGAGCCCATCTTGGCACCGGGGAGCTGTTTTTT	CSARAHLGTGELFF
-	TRBV12-3/TRBV12-4	many	TRBJ1-2	TGTGCCAGCAGCCCACGAGGCGGCTATGGCTACACCTTC	CASSPRGGYGYTF
TRBD1	TRBV12-3/TRBV12-4	-	TRBJ2-7	TGTGCCAGCAGCCTAGGGGGACAGGGGATCTACGAGCAGTACTTC	CASSLGGQGIYEQYF
TRBD1	TRBV29-1	few	TRBJ2-7	TGCAGCGTTGTGGCCCATAGGACAGGGGGGTCCTCCTACGAGCAGTACTTC	CSVVAHRTGGSSYEQYF
TRBD1	TRBV5-1	-	TRBJ2-1	TGCGCCAGCAGCCTCCAAGGACAGGATTACAATGAGCAGTTCTTC	CASSLQGQDYNEQFF
-	TRBV20-1	-	TRBJ2-1	TGCAGTGCTAAGGCCCCCCTACCCTCCAATGAGCAGTTCTTC	CSAKAPLPSNEQFF
TRBD1	TRBV4-1	-	TRBJ2-2	TGCGCCAGCAGCCAATCAGGGACAGTGAGCACCGGGGAGCTGTTTTTT	CASSQSGTVSTGELFF
TRBD1	TRBV20-1	many	TRBJ2-5	TGCAGTGCGCAACAGGGGGCTATTCAAGAGACCCAGTACTTC	CSAQQGAIQETQYF
-	TRBV5-1	-	TRBJ1-1	TGCGCCAGCAGCCGGGGGGGAATCGACACTGAAGCTTTCTTT	CASSRGGIDTEAFF
-	TRBV6-6	-	TRBJ1-1	TGTGCCAGCAGTAGGAGGGCGGACACTGAAGCTTTCTTT	CASSRRADTEAFF
-	TRBV5-6	few	TRBJ1-2	TGTGCCAGCAGCTTACAGGCACACTATGGCTACACCTTC	CASSLQAHYGYTF
-	TRBV28	few	TRBJ1-5	TGTGCCAGCAGCCTACCTCTCGCCGGGGGATTCGATCAGCCCCAGCATTTT	CASSLPLAGGFDQPQHF
-	TRBV20-1	-	TRBJ2-1	TGCAGTGCTAGCGGGAGCTACAATGAGCAGTTCTTC	CSASGSYNEQFF
TRBD1	TRBV5-1	few	TRBJ1-2	TGCGCCAGCAGCTTGGATGGGACAGGGGGCTTTGGCTACACCTTC	CASSLDGTGGFGYTF
-	TRBV5-5	-	TRBJ1-1	TGTGCCGGCAGCTTGGTAGGGGACACTGAAGCTTTCTTT	CAGSLVGDTEAFF
TRBD1	TRBV5-4	-	TRBJ2-3	TGTGCCAGCAGTCGGACAGGGGAGACAGATACGCAGTATTTT	CASSRTGETDTQYF
-	TRBV6-5	-	TRBJ1-2	TGTGCCAGCAGTTACCGCCCGTCTGAGGCGGGCTACACCTTC	CASSYRPSEAGYTF
-	TRBV28	few	TRBJ1-4	TGTGCCAGCAGTTTTCAGGCAGGTGGGCCTAATGAAAAACTGTTTTTT	CASSFQAGGPNEKLFF
-	TRBV4-2	many	TRBJ1-2	TGTGCCAGCAGCCAAGATCAGGACAGAGCTTACACCTTC	CASSQDQDRAYTF
-	TRBV7-8	many	TRBJ2-7	TGTGCCAGCAGCCAAGGGAGCTACGAGCAGTACTTC	CASSQGSYEQYF
-	TRBV6-5	-	TRBJ1-1	TGTGCCACTAACGGGGGGAACACTGAAGCTTTCTTT	CATNGGNTEAFF
TRBD2	TRBV9	few	TRBJ2-3	TGTGCCAGCAGCGTAGCTAGCGGGGAAGATACGCAGTATTTT	CASSVASGEDTQYF
TRBD2	TRBV6-2/TRBV6-3	few	TRBJ2-3	TGTGCCAGCAGTTACATGTACGGGAGGGCGAGCACAGATACGCAGTATTTT	CASSYMYGRASTDTQYF
-	TRBV6-1	-	TRBJ1-5	TGTGCCAGCAGTGCCTCGGGACACCAGAATCAGCCCCAGCATTTT	CASSASGHQNQPQHF
-	TRBV5-1	-	TRBJ2-2	TGCGCCAGCAGCTTGGTCCTCGGACCACGAGGGGGGACCGGGGAGCTGTTTTTT	CASSLVLGPRGGTGELFF
TRBD1	TRBV30	-	TRBJ1-1	TGTGCCTGGGGGACAGGTGGTCTTAACACTGAAGCTTTCTTT	CAWGTGGLNTEAFF
-	TRBV19	-	TRBJ1-6	TGTGCCAGTAAGAAAGGGAGGGATAATTCACCCCTCCACTTT	CASKKGRDNSPLHF
-	TRBV6-5	many	TRBJ1-2	TGTGCCAGCCGATTACAAGAGGGGTCCTATGGCTACACCTTC	CASRLQEGSYGYTF
TRBD1	TRBV20-1	many	TRBJ2-7	TGCAGTGCCCCGGGACAGCTCAGCTCCTACGAGCAGTACTTC	CSAPGQLSSYEQYF
TRBD2	TRBV10-2	few	TRBJ2-7	TGCGCCAGCAGTGAGATTAGCGGGAGCGGGCAGTACTTC	CASSEISGSGQYF
TRBD2	TRBV30	-	TRBJ2-7	TGTGCGGGCGAGCGGGGACCCTACGAGCAGTACTTC	CAGERGPYEQYF
-	TRBV20-1	-	TRBJ1-4	TGCAGTGCCAGGGATAATGAAAAACTGTTTTTT	CSARDNEKLFF
-	TRBV29-1	-	TRBJ1-3	TGCAGCGCGAAGAGCTCTGGAAACACCATATATTTT	CSAKSSGNTIYF
-	TRBV5-1	-	TRBJ2-5	TGCGCCAGCAGCTTGGTTTGGGGTGAAGGAGAGACCCAGTACTTC	CASSLVWGEGETQYF
TRBD2	TRBV6-2/TRBV6-3	few	TRBJ2-2	TGTGCCAGCAACGAGCTCACAGGTATAATCGGGACTAGCCCGAACACCGGGGAGCTGTTTTTT	CASNELTGIIGTSPNTGELFF
TRBD1	TRBV5-1	-	TRBJ2-3	TGCGCCAGCAGCGACGACAGGGACACAGATACGCAGTATTTT	CASSDDRDTDTQYF
-	TRBV27	-	TRBJ2-1	TGTGCCAGCAGTTTATCGATAAGGGCCGGTGAGCAGTTCTTC	CASSLSIRAGEQFF